This TCR beta chain is from a study of blood T cell repertoires in COVID-19. Study as a whole: Samples taken during acute and convalescent COVID-19 were collected in the United States, Italy and Spain. T cells, B-cell-depleted T cells, or PBMCs provided the cDNA or gDNA that served as material.

This clone was seen only once. Study processing details: Nucleated cell counts were estimated from reference gene primer amplification. Sequencing was performed with immunoSEQ multiplex PCR; in TCRdb, only in-frame clones are kept and a portion is missing. V and J calls and clone size follow that table, whereas D and trimming were derived from the DNA. The sample has about 97,000 clones; 87% are singletons. The V end was cut by 6 bases, the J end by 0 bases, with 9 bases between. Per the germline V gene, CDR1 is SGHVS and CDR2 is FNYEAQ. This CDR3 region has 15 residues. This receptor was obtained from a woman in her 30s with acute or convalescent COVID-19. The sample comprised peripheral blood. The chain links TRBV7-6 to TRBJ2-6, with a weak D call TRBD2 (5 bases). CDR3 region: CASSAGNSGANVLTF. Written as DNA, the CDR3 is TGTGCCAGCAGTGCGGGTAACTCTGGGGCCAACGTCCTGACTTTC.